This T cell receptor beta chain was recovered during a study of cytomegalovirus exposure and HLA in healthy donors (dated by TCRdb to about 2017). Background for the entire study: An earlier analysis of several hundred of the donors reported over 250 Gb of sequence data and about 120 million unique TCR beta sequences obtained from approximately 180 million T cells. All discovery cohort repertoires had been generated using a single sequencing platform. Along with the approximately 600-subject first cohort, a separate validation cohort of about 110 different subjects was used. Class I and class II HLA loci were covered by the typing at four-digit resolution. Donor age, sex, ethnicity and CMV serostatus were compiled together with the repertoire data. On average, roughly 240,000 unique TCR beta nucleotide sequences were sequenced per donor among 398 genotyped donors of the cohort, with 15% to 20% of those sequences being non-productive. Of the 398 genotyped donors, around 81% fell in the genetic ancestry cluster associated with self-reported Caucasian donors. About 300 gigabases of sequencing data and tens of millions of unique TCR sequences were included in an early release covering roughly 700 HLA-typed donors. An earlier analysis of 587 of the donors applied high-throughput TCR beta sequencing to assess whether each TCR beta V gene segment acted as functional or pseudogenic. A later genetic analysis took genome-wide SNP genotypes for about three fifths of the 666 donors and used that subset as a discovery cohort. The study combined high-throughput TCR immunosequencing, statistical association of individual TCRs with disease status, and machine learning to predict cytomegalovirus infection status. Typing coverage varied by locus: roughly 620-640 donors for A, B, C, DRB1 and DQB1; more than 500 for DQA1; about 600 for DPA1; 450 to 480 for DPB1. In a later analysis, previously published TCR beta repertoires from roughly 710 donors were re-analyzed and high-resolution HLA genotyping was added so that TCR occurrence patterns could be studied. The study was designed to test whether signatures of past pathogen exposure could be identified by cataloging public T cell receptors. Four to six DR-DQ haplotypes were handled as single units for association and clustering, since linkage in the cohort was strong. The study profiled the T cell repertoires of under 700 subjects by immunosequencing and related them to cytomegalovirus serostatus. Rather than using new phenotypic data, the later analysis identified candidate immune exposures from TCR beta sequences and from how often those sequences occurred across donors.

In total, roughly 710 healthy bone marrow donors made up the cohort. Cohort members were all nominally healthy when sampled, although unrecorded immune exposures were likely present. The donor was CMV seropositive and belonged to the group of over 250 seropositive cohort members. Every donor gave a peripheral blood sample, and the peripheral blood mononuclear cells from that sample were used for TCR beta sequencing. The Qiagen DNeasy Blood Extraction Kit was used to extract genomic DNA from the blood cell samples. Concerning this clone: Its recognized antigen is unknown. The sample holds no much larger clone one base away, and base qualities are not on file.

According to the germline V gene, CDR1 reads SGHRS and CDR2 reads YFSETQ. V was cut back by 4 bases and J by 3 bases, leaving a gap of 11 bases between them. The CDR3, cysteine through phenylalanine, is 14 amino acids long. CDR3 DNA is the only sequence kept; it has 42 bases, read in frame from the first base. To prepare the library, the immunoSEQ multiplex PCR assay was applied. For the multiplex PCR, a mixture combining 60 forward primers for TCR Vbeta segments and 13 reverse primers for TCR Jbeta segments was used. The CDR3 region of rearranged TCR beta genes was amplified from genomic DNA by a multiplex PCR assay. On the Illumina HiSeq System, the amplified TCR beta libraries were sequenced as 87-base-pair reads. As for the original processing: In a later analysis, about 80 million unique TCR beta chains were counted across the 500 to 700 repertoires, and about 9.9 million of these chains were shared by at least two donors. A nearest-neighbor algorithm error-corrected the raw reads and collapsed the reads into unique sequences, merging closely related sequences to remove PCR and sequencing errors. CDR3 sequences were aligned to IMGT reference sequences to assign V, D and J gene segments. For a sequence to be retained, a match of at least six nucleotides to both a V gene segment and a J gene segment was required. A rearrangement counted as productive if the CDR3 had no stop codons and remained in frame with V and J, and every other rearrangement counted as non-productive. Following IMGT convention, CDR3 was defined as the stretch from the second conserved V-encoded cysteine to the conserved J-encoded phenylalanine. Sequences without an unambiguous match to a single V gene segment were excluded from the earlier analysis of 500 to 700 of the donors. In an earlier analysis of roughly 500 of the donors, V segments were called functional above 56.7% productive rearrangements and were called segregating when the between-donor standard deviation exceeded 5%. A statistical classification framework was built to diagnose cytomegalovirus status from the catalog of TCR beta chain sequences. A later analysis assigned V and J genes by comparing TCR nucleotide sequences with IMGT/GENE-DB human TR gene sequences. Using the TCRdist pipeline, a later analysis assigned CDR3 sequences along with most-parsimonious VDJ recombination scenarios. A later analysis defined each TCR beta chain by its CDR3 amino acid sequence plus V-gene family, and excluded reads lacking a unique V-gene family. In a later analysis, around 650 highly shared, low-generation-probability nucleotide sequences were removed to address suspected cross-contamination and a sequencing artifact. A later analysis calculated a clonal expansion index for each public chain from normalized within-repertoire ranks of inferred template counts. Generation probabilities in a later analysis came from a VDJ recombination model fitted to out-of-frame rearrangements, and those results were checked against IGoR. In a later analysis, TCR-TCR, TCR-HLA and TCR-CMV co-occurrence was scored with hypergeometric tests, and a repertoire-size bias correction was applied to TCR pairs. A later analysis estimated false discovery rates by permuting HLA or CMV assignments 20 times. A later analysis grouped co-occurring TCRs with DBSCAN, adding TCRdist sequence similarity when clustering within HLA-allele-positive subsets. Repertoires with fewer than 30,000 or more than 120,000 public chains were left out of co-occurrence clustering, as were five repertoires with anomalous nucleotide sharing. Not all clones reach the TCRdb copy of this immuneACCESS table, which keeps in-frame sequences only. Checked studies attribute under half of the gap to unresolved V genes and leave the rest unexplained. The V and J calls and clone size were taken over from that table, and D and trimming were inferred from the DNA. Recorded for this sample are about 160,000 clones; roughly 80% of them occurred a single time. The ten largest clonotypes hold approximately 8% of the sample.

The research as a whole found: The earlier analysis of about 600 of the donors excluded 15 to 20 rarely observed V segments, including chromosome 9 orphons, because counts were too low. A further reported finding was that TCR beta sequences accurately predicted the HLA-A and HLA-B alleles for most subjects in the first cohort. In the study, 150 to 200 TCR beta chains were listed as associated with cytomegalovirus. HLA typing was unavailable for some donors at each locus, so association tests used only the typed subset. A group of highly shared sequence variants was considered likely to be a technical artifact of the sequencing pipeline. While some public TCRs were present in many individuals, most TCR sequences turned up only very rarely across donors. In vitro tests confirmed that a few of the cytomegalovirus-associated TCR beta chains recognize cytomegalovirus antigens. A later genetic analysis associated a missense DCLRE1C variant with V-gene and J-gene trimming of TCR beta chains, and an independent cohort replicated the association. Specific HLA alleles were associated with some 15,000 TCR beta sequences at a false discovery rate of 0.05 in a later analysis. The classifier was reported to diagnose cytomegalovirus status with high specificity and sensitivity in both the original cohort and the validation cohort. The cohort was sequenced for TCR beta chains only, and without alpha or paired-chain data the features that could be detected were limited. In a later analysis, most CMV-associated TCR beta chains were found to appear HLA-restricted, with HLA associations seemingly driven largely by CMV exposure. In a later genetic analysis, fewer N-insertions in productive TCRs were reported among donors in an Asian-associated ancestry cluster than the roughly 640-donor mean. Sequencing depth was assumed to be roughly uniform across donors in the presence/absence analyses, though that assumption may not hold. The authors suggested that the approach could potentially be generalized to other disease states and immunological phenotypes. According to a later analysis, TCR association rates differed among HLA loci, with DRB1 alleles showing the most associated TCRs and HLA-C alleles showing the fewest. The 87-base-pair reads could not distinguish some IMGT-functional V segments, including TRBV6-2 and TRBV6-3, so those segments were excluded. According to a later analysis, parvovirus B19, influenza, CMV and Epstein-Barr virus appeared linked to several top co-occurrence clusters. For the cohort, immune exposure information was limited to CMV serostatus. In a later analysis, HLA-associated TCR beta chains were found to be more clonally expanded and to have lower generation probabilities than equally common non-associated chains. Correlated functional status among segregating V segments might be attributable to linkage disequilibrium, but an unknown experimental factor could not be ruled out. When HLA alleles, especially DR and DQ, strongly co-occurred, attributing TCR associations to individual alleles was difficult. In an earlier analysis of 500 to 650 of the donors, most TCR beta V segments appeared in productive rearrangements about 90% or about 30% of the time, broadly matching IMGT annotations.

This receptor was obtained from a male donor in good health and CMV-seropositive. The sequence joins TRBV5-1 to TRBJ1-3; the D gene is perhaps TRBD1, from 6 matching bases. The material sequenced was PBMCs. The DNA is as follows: TGCGCCAGCAGCATAGGACAGATTGGAAACACCATATATTTT. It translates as CASSIGQIGNTIYF.